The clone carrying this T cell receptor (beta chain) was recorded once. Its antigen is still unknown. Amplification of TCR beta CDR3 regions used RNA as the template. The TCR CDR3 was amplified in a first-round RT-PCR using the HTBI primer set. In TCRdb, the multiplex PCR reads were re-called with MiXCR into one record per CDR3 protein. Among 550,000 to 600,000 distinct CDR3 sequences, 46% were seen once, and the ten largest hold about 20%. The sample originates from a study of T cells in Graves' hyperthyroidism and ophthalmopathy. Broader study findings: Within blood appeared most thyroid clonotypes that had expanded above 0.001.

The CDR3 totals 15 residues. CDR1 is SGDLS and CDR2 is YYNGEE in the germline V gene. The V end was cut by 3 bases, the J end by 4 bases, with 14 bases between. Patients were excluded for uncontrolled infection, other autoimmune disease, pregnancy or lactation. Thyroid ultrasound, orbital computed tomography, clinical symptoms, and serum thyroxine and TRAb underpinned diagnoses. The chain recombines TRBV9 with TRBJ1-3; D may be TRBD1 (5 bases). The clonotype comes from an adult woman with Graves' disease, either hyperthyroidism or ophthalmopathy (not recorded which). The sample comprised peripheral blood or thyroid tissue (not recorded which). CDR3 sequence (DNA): TGTGCCAGCAGCGACGGGGGACTAGCGGGAAACACCATATATTTT. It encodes CASSDGGLAGNTIYF.